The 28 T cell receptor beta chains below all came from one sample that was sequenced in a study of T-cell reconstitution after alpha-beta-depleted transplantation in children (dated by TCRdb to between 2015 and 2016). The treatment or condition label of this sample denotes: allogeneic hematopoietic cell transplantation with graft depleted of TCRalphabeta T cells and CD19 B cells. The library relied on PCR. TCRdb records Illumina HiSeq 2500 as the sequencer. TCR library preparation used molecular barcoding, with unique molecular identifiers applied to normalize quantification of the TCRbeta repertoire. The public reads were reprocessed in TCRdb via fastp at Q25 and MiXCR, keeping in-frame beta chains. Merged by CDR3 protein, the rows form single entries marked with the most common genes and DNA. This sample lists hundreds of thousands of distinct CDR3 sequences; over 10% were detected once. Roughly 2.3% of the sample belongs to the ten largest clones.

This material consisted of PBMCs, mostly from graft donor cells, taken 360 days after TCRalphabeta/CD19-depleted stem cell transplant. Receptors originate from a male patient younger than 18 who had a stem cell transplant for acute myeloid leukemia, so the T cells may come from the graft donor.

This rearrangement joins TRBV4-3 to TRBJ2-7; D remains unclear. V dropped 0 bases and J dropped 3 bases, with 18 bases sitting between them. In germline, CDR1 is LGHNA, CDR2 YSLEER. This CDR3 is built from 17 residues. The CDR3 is CASSQDSQAVLNYEQYF. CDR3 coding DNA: TGCGCCAGCAGCCAAGATTCTCAGGCGGTACTGAACTACGAGCAGTACTTC.

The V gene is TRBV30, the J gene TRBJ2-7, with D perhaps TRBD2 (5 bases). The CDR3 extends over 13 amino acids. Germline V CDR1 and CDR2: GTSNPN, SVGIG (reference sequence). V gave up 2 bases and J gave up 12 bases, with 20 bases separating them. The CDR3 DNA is TGTGCCTGGAGTCCCACAGAGGGTTTAAGCGGGTACTTC. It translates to CAWSPTEGLSGYF.

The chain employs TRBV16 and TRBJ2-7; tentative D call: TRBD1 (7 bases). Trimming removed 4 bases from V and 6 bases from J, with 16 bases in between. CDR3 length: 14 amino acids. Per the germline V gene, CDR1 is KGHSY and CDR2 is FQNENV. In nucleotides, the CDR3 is TGTGCCAGCAGCCCCAGGGGGGTGGGCATCGAGCAGTACTTC. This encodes CASSPRGVGIEQYF. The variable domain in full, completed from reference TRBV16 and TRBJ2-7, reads GEEVAQTPKHLVRGEGQKAKLYCAPIKGHSYVFWYQQVLKNEFKFLISFQNENVFDETGMPKERFSAKCLPNSPCSLEIQATKLEDSAVYFCASSPRGVGIEQYFGPGTRLTVT.

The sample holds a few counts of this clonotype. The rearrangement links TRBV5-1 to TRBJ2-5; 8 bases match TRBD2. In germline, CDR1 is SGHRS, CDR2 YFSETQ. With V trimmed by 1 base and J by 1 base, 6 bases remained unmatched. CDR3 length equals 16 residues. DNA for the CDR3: TGCGCCAGCAGCTTGTCTCCTAGCGGGTTCCAAGAGACCCAGTACTTC. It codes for CASSLSPSGFQETQYF.

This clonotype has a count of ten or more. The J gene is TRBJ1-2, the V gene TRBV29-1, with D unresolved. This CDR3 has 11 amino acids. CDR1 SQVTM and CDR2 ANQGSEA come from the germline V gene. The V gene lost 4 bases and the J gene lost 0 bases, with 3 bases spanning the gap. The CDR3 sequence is CSVGSNYGYTF. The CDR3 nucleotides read TGCAGCGTTGGTTCTAACTATGGCTACACCTTC.

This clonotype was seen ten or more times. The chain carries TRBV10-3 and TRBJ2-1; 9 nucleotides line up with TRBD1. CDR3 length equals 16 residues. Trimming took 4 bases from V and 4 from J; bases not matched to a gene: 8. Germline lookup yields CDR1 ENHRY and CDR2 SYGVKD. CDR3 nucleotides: TGTGCCATCAGTGCCGTCCGGGACAGGGCTTACAATGAGCAGTTCTTC. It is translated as CAISAVRDRAYNEQFF.

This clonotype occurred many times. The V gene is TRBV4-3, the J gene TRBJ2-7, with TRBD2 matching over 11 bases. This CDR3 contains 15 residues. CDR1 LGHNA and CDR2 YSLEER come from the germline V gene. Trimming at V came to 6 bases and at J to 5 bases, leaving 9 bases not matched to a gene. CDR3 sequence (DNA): TGCGCCAGCAGTCCTACAGGGACTAGCGGCCACGAGCAGTACTTC. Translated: CASSPTGTSGHEQYF.

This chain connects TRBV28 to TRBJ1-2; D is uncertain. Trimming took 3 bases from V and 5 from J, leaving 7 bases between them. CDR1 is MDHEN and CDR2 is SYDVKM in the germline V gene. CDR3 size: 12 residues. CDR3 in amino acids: CASSFVSYGYTF. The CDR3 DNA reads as TGTGCCAGCAGTTTCGTTTCATATGGCTACACCTTC.

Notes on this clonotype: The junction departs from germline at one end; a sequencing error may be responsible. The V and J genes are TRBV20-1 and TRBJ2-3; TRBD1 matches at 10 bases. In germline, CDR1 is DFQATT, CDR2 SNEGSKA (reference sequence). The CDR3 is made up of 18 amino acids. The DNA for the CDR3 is TGCAGTGCTAGAGAAAGTATGGGACAGGGGCCACCCCTTACCATACCCTTTTTT. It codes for CSARESMGQGPPLTIPFF.

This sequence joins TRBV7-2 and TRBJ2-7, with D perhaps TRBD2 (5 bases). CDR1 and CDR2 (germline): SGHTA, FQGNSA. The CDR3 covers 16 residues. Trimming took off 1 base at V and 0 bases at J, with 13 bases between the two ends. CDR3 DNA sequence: TGTGCCAGCAGCTTAGTCTCGGACTTCTTCTCCTACGAGCAGTACTTC. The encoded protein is CASSLVSDFFSYEQYF.

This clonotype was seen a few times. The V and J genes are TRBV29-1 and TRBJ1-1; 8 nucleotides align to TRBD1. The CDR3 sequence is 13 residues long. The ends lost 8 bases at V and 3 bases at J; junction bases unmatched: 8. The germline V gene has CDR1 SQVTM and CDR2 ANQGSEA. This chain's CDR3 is CSSRTGLYTEAFF. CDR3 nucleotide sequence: TGCAGCTCACGGACAGGGCTTTACACTGAAGCTTTCTTT.

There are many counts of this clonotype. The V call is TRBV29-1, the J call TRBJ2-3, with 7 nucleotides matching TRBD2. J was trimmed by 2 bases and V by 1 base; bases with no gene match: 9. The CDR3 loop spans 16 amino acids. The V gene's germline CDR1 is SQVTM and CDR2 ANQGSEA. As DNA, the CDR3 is TGCAGCGTTGAAGGCGGGAGACTTCCCCCCACAGATACGCAGTATTTT. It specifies CSVEGGRLPPTDTQYF.

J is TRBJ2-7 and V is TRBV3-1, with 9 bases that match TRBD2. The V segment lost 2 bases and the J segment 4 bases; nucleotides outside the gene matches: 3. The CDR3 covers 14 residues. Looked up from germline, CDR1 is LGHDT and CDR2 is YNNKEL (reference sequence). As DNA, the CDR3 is TGTGCCAGCAGCCAATTTGGACTAGCGTACGAGCAGTACTTC. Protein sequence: CASSQFGLAYEQYF.

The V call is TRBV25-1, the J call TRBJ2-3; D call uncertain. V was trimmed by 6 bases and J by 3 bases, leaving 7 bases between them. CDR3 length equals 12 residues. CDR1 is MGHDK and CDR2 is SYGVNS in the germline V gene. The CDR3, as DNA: TGTGCCAGCAGCCCTTGGACAGATACGCAGTATTTT. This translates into CASSPWTDTQYF.

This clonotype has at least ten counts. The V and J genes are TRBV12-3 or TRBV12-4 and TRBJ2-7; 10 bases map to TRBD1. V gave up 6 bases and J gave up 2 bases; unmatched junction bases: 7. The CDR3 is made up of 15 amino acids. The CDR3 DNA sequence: TGTGCCAGCAGCCCCCCCGGGACAGGGGCCTACGAGCAGTACTTC. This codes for CASSPPGTGAYEQYF.

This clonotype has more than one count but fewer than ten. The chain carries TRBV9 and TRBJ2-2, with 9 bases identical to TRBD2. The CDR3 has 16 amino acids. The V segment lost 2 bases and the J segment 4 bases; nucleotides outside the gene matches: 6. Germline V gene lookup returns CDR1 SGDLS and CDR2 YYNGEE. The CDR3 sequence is CASSVFSGRGTGELFF. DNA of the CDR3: TGTGCCAGCAGCGTTTTTAGCGGGAGAGGCACCGGGGAGCTGTTTTTT.

For the CDR3, the DNA is TGCGCCAGCAGTCACTCTTTAACAGGATTGGGCTCCTACGAGCAGTACTTC. Protein: CASSHSLTGLGSYEQYF. V gene TRBV23-1 combines with J gene TRBJ2-7, with D tentatively TRBD1 (5 bases). TRBV23-1 is an open reading frame whose function is uncertain. V lost 3 bases and J lost 0, with 18 bases in between. CDR3 size: 17 residues.

CDR3 amino acids: CASSSWPWNTGELFF. Written as DNA, the CDR3 is TGTGCCAGCAGTTCATGGCCGTGGAACACCGGGGAGCTGTTTTTT. V is TRBV27 and J is TRBJ2-2, with unresolved D. CDR1 and CDR2 from the germline V gene are MNHEY and SMNVEV (reference sequence). The CDR3 is 15 amino acids. V shed 4 bases and J shed 1 base, with 10 bases lying between them.

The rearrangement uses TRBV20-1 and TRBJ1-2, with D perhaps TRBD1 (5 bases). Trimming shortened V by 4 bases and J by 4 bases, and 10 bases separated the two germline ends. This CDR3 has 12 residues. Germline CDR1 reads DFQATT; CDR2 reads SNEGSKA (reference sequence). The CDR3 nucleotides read TGCAGTGCTACAGGGATGGGCTATGGCTACACCTTC. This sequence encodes CSATGMGYGYTF.

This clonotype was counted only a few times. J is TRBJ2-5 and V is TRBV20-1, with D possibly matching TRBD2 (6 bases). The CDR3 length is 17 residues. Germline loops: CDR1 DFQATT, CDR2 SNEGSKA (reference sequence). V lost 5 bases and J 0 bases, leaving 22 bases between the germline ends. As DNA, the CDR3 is TGCAGTGCTGTCCCCGTCAGGCGCGGGGCAAACCAAGAGACCCAGTACTTC. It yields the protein CSAVPVRRGANQETQYF.

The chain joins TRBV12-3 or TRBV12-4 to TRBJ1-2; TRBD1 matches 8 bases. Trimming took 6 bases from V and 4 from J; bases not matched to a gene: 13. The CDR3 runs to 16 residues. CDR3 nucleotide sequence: TGTGCCAGCAGAACGGACAGGGATAGATTGGGCTATGGCTACACCTTC. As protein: CASRTDRDRLGYGYTF.

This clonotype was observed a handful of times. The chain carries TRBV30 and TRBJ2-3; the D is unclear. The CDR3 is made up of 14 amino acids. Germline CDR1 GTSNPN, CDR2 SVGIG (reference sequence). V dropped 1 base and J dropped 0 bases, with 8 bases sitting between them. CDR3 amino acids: CAWSETISTDTQYF. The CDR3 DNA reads TGTGCCTGGAGTGAGACAATTAGCACAGATACGCAGTATTTT.

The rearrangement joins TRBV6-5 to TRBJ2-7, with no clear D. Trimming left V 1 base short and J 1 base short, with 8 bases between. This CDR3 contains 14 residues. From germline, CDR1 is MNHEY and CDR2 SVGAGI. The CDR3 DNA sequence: TGTGCCAGCAGTTACTTACAGTTATCCTACGAGCAGTACTTC. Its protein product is CASSYLQLSYEQYF.

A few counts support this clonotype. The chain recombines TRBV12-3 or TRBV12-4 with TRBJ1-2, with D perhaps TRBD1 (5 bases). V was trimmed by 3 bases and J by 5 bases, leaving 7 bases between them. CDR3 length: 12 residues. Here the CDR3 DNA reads TGTGCCAGCAGTTTGGGGGTTTATGGCTACACCTTC. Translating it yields CASSLGVYGYTF.

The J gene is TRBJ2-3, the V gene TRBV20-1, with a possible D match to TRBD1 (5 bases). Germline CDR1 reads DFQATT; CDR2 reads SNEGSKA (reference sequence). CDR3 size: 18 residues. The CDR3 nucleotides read TGCAGCTTCTGGGGCCAGAACGCGTTCCTCACTAGCACAGATACGCAGTATTTT. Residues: CSFWGQNAFLTSTDTQYF.

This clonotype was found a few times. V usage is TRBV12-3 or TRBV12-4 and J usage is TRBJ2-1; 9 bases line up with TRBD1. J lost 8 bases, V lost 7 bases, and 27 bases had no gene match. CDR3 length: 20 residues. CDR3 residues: CASIRGWDRDALNLGYEQFF. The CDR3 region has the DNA TGTGCCAGCATCCGAGGTTGGGACAGGGACGCCCTCAACCTAGGGTATGAGCAGTTCTTC.

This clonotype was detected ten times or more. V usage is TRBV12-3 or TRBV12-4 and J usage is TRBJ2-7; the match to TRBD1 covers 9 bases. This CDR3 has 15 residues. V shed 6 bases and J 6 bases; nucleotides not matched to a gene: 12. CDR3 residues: CASRQSTGGVGEQYF. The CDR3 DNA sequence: TGTGCCAGCAGACAATCGACAGGGGGAGTTGGCGAGCAGTACTTC.

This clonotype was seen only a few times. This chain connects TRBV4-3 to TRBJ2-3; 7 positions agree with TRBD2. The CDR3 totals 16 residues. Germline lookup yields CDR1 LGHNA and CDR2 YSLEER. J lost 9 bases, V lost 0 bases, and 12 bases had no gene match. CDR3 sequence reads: CASSQDYGGRVETQYF. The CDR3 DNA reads TGCGCCAGCAGCCAAGATTACGGCGGGAGAGTCGAGACGCAGTATTTT.